This TCR beta chain was obtained from a study of cytomegalovirus exposure and HLA in healthy donors. The CDR3 sequence is 14 residues long. Germline loops: CDR1 SGHTA, CDR2 FQGNSA. J lost 7 bases, V lost 5 bases, and 5 bases had no gene match. 60 Vbeta and 13 Jbeta primers were used in PCR. The table came from immunoSEQ multiplex PCR; TCRdb's copy has only in-frame clones and leaves some out. The table records fewer than 120,000 clones, around 76% of them present only once. This clone has a handful of counts. This receptor was identified in a man in his thirties or forties in good health and CMV-seropositive. The sequenced material came from PBMCs. The chain uses TRBV7-2 and TRBJ2-3; 11 nucleotides align to TRBD2. The CDR3 DNA reads TGTGCCAGCAGCCCCGGGACTAGCGGAAATACGCAGTATTTT. Translated: CASSPGTSGNTQYF.